This T cell receptor (beta chain) was identified during a study of preoperative IRX-2 immunotherapy in early breast cancer (dated by TCRdb to between 2018 and 2021). As concerns this clone: The specificity of this receptor is unknown. No much larger clone is present one base from it, and per-base qualities are unavailable.

The treatment or condition label on this specimen signifies: preoperative locoregional IRX-2 cytokine immunotherapy. The samples were obtained from a phase Ib study that tested preoperative, locoregional IRX-2 cytokine immunotherapy designed to prime immune responses. Patients with early-stage breast cancer who were given IRX-2 before surgery served as donors. Library creation used the immunoSEQ multiplex PCR assay. In TCRdb, the immuneACCESS table is reduced to in-frame sequences with V and J assigned. These tables do not hold every clone; where another copy was compared, an unresolved V gene accounts for under half, and the others remain unexplained. A total of around 60,000 clones appear in this sample, less than 95% of them only once. Of the sample, 1.5% to 2% falls within the top ten clones. The source of this sequence is a human donor with breast cancer. The specimen was obtained from a patient treated with IRX-2 immunotherapy.

The CDR3 region: CASKANVLAGGEHTGELFF. The nucleotide sequence reads as follows: TGCGCCAGCAAGGCGAATGTTCTAGCGGGAGGGGAACACACCGGGGAGCTGTTTTTT. The chain is encoded by TRBV5-1 joined to TRBJ2-2, with TRBD2 matching 12 junction bases. V ends up 6 bases short and J 3 bases short, with an unmatched junction base count of 15. CDR1 and CDR2 are read off the germline V gene as SGHRS and YFSETQ. The CDR3 numbers 19 residues from cysteine through phenylalanine. Only CDR3 DNA remains: 57 bases, in frame from the first base.